This TCR beta chain was identified in a study of T cell repertoires in ileal Crohn's disease. The overall study: Thiopurines (11) or anti-TNF agents (around 19) were given postoperatively to about half. MI samples are biopsies from the surgical specimen's proximal margin. Findings and caveats of the study: Clonal expansions were more frequent in active smokers than non-smokers at surgery.

Notes on this clone: Its antigen remains unknown.

The time point is: proximal margin of the surgical specimen (macroscopically non-inflamed). Patients were adults with ileal or ileocolonic Crohn's disease needing resection. The V gene's germline CDR1 is GTSNPN and CDR2 SVGIG (reference sequence). The V end lost 1 base, the J end lost 7 bases, and 10 bases lay between the germline ends. The CDR3 has 13 amino acids. Method: immunoSEQ multiplex PCR; TCRdb's copy keeps in-frame clones and lacks some. The sample records approximately 3,000 clones, 69% being singletons. The rearrangement joins TRBV30 to TRBJ1-4, with D tentatively TRBD1 (5 bases). The TCR sequence derives from an adult with Crohn's disease. The sequencing input was ileal tissue. The CDR3 spells CAWSGGEGEKLFF. For the CDR3, the DNA is TGTGCCTGGAGTGGAGGGGAGGGTGAAAAACTGTTTTTT.